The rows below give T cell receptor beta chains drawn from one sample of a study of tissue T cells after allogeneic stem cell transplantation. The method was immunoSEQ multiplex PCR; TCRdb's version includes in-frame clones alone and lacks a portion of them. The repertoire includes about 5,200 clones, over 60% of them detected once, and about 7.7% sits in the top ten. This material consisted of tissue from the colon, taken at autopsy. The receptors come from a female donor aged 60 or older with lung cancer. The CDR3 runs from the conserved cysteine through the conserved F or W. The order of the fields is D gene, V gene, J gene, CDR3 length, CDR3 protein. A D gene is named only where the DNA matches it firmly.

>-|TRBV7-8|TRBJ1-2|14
CASSLAQPGVGYTF
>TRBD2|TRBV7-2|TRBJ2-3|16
CASSLVLAGATDTQYF
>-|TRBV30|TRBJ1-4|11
CAWGVGEKLFF
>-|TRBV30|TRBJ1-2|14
CAWDPDSQWHGYTF
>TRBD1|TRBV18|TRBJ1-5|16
CASSPFTRQGGEPQHF
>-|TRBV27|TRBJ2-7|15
CASSFDRDSRYEQYF
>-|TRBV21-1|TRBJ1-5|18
CASSKVPPWDYSNQPQHF
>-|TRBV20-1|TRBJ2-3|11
CSVPRIGAQYF
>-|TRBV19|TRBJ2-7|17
CASSRRGFRDSSGEQYF
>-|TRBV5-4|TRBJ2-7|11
CASSFPNEQYF
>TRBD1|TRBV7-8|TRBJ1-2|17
CASSLDFQGAVNYGYTF
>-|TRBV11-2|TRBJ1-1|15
CASSYRDPPFTEAFF
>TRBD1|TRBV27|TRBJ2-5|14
CASSLGQGFGTQYF
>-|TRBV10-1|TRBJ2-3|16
CASSESKGLGTDTQYF
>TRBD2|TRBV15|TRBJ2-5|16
CATSRTRVSGTETQYF
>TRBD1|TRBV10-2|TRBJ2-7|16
CASSDPRDRGSYEQYF
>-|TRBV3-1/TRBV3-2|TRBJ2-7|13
CASSPGSSYEQYF
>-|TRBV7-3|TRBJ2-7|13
CASSLTPLGEQYF
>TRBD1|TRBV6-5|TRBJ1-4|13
CASSRDRDEKLFF
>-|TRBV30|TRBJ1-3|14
CAWSVGFGANTIYF
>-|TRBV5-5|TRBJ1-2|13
CASSLLPNYGYTF
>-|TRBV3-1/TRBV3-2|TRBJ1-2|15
CASSQRGSLDYGYTF
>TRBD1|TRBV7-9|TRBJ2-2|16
CASSSRDRGDTGELFF
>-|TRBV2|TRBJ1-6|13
CASSEWGTSPLHF
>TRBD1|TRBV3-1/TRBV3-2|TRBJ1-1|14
CASSPYRGPDEAFF
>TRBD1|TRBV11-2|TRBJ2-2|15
CASSFTGGGTGELFF
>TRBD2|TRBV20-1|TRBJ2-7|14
CSASSSGGTYEQYF
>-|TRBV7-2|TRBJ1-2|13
CASSFSGWDGYTF
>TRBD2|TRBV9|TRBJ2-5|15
CASSSQAGGKETQYF
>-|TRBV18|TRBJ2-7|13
CASSPGASYEQYF
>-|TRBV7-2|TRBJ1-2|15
CASSTAGGMSHGYTF
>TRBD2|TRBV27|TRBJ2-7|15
CASSATSGGSYEQYF
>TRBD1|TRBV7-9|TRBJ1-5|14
CASSRGQENQPQHF
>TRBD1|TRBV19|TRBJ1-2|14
CASSLDRVWRGYTF
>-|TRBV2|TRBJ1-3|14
CASSEGTGGNTIYF